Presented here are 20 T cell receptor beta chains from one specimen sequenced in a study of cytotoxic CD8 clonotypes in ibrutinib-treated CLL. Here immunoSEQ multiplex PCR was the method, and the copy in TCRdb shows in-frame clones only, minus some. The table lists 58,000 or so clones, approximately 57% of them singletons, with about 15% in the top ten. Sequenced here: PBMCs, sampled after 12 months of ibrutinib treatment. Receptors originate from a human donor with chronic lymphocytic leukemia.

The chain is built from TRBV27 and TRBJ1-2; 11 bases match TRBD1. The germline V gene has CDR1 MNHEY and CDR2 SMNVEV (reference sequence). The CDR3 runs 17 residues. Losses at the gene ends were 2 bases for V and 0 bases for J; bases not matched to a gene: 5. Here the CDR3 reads CASSLVGTGGANYGYTF. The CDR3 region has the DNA TGTGCCAGCAGTTTAGTGGGGACAGGGGGAGCTAACTATGGCTACACCTTC.

The CDR3 nucleotides read TGTGCCAGCAGGGACAGGGGCTTACCTTATCAGCCCCAGCATTTT. It specifies CASRDRGLPYQPQHF. The chain joins TRBV6-1 to TRBJ1-5; 9 bases line up with TRBD1. Per germline, CDR1 MNHNS and CDR2 SASEGT. This CDR3 spans 15 amino acids. V was pared by 6 bases and J by 5 bases, with 8 bases of the junction left unmatched.

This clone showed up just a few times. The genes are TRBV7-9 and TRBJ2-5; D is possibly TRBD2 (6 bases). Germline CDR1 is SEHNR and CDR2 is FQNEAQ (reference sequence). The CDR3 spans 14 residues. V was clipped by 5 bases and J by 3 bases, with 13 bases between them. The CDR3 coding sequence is TGTGCCAGCAGCGGCGGCGGGGTTGAAGAGACCCAGTACTTC. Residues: CASSGGGVEETQYF.

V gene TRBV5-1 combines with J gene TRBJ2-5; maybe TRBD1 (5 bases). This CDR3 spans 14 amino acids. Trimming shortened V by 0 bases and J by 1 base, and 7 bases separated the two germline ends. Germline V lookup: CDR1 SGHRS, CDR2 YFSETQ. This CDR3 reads CASSLGGPQETQYF. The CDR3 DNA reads TGCGCCAGCAGCTTGGGGGGCCCCCAAGAGACCCAGTACTTC.

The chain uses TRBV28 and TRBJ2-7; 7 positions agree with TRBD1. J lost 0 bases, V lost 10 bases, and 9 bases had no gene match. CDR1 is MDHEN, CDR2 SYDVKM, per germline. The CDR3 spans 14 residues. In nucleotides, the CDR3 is TGTGCCACAATGTCACAGGGGATCTCCTACGAGCAGTACTTC. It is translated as CATMSQGISYEQYF.

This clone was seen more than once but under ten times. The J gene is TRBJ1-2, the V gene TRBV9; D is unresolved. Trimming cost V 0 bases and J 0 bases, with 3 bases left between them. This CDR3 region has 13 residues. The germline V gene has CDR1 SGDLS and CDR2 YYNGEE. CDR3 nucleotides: TGTGCCAGCAGCGTAGGAGCTAACTATGGCTACACCTTC. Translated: CASSVGANYGYTF.

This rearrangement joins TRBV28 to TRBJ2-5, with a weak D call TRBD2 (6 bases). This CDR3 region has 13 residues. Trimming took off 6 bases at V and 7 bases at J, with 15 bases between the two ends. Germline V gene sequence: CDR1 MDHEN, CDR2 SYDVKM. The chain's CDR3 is CASRLTTSATQYF. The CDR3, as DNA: TGTGCCAGCAGATTGACGACTAGTGCGACCCAGTACTTC.

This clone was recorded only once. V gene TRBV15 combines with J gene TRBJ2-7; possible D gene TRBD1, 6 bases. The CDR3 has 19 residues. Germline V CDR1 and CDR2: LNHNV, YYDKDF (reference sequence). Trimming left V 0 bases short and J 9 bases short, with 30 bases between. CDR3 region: CATSRDLPSIQGPPLVQYF. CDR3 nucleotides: TGTGCCACCAGCAGAGATCTACCGAGTATACAGGGCCCCCCCTTGGTGCAGTACTTC.

CDR3 amino acids: CAWSPGTGSGNTIYF. The CDR3 nucleotides are TGTGCCTGGAGCCCCGGGACAGGGTCTGGAAACACCATATATTTT. V and J are TRBV30 and TRBJ1-3; TRBD1 agrees at 9 bases. Trimming cost V 3 bases and J 1 base; bases outside gene matches: 4. Germline V CDR1 and CDR2: GTSNPN, SVGIG (reference sequence). The CDR3 is made up of 15 amino acids. Combining the CDR3 with reference TRBV30 and TRBJ1-3 gives the whole variable domain SQTIHQWPATLVQPVGSPLSLECTVEGTSNPNLYWYRQAAGRGLQLLFYSVGIGQISSEVPQNLSASRPQDRQFILSSKKLLLSDSGFYLCAWSPGTGSGNTIYFGEGSWLTVV.

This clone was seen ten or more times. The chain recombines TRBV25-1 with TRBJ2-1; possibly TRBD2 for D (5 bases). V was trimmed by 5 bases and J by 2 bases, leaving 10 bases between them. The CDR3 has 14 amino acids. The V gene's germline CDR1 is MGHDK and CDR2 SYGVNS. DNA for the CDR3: TGTGCCAGCAGTCGACTATTTGCCTACAATGAGCAGTTCTTC. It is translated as CASSRLFAYNEQFF.

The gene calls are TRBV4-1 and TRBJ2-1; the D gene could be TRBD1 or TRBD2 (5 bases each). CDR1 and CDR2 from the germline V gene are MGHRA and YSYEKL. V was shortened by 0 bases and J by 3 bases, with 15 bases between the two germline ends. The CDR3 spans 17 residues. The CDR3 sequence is CASSQDSPGRVYNEQFF. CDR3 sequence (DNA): TGCGCCAGCAGCCAAGATTCCCCAGGGCGGGTCTACAATGAGCAGTTCTTC.

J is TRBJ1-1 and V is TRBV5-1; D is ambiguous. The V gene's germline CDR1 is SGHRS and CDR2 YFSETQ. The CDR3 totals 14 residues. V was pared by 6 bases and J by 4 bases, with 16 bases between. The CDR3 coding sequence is TGCGCCAGCATGCCGGGTGCGGGAGGCACTGAAGCTTTCTTT. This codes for CASMPGAGGTEAFF.

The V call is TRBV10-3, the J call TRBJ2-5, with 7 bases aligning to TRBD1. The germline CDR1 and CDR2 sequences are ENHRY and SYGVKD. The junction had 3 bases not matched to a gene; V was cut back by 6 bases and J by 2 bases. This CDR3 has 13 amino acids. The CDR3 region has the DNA TGTGCCATCAGCGGGACAGCTCAAGAGACCCAGTACTTC. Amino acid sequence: CAISGTAQETQYF.

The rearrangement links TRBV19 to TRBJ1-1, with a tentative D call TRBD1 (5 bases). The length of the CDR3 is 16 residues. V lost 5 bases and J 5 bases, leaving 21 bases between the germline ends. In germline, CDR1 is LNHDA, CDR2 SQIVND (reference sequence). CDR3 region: CASSLRDWGTRTEAFF. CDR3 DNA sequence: TGTGCCAGTAGTCTTCGGGATTGGGGGACGCGTACTGAAGCTTTCTTT.

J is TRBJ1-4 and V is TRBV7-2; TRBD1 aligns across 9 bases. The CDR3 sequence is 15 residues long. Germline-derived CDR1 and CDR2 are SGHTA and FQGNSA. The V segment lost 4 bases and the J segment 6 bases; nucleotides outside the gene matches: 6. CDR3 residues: CASSSATGGYEKLFF. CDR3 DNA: TGTGCCAGCAGCTCCGCGACAGGGGGTTATGAAAAACTGTTTTTT.

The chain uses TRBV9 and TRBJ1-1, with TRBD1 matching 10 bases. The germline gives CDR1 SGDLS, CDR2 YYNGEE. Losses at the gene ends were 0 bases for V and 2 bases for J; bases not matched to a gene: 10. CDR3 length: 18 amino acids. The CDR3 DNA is TGTGCCAGCAGCGTAGCTTGGGACAGGGGTGTGATAAACACTGAAGCTTTCTTT. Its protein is CASSVAWDRGVINTEAFF.

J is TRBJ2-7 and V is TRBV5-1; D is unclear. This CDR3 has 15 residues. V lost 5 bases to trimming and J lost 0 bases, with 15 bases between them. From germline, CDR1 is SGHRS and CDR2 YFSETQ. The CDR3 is CASRADVATSYEQYF. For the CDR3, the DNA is TGCGCCAGCAGGGCAGACGTAGCAACCTCCTACGAGCAGTACTTC.

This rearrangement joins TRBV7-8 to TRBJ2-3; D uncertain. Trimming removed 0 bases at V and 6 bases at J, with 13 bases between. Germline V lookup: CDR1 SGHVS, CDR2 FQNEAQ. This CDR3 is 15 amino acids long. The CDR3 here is CASSLAEYAADTQYF. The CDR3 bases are TGTGCCAGCAGCTTAGCGGAATACGCGGCGGATACGCAGTATTTT.

The CDR3 sequence: CASSVGARGEQFF. The CDR3 DNA follows: TGTGCCAGCAGCGTAGGGGCCCGGGGCGAGCAGTTCTTC. V gene TRBV9 combines with J gene TRBJ2-1; the D gene could be TRBD1 or TRBD2 (5 bases each). Trimming took off 0 bases at V and 10 bases at J, with 11 bases between the two ends. This CDR3 contains 13 residues. Germline CDR1 reads SGDLS; CDR2 reads YYNGEE.

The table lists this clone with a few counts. CDR3 region: CASSYNQRNTEAFF. The CDR3, as DNA: TGTGCCAGCAGTTACAACCAGAGAAACACTGAAGCTTTCTTT. The chain uses TRBV6-5 and TRBJ1-1; D is uncertain. The V and J ends lost 2 bases and 2 bases respectively, with 9 bases between them. The germline CDR1 and CDR2 sequences are MNHEY and SVGAGI. The CDR3 is made up of 14 amino acids.